This T cell receptor (beta chain) appears in the sequencing data of a study of cytomegalovirus exposure and HLA in healthy donors. Study findings and constraints: An apparent linkage of common viral pathogens to several of the most significant clusters emerged in a later analysis.

Amplification used 60 Vbeta primers and 13 Jbeta primers. Method: immunoSEQ multiplex PCR; TCRdb's copy keeps in-frame clones and lacks some. The data contain about 170,000 clones, around 80% of them seen just once; the ten biggest clones take up 2.4%. In regard to this clone: Its target is unknown.

The V gene's germline CDR1 is SGHNT and CDR2 YYREEE (reference sequence). The CDR3 is made up of 13 amino acids. V lost 2 bases and J 7 bases, leaving 9 bases between the germline ends. V and J are TRBV5-4 and TRBJ2-2; D not certain. Sequenced: PBMCs. The receptor comes from a male donor in good health and CMV-seronegative. This CDR3 is CASSLQKFGELFF. The DNA for the CDR3 is TGTGCCAGCAGCTTACAGAAGTTCGGGGAGCTGTTTTTT. Using reference TRBV5-4 and TRBJ2-2 for the parts outside the CDR3, the full variable domain is ETGVTQSPTHLIKTRGQQVTLRCSSQSGHNTVSWYQQALGQGPQFIFQYYREEENGRGNFPPRFSGLQFPNYSSELNVNALELDDSALYLCASSLQKFGELFFGEGSRLTVL.